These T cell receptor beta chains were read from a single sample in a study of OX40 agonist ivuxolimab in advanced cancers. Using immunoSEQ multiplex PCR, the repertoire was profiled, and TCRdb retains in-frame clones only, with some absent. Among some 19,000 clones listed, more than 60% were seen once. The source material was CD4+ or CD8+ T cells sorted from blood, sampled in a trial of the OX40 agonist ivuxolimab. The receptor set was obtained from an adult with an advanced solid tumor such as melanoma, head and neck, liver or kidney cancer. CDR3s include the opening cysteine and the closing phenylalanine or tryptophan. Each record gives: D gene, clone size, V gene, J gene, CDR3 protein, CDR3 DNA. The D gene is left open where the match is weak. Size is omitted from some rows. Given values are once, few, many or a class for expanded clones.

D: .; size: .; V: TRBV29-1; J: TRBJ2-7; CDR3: CSVALGDSYEQYF; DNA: TGCAGCGTTGCTTTGGGGGACTCCTACGAGCAGTACTTC
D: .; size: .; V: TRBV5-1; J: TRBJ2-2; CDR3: CASSLAGVYEGYTGELFF; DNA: TGCGCCAGCAGCTTGGCCGGGGTTTACGAGGGATACACCGGGGAGCTGTTTTTT
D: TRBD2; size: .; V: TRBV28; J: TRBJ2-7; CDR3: CASSFLAGSYEQYF; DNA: TGTGCCAGCAGTTTCCTAGCGGGTTCTTACGAGCAGTACTTC
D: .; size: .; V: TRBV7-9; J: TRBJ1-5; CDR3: CASSPTDSNQPQHF; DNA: TGTGCCAGCAGCCCGACAGATAGCAATCAGCCCCAGCATTTT
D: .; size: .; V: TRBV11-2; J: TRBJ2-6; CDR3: CASSLAGELSGANVLTF; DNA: TGTGCCAGCAGCTTAGCTGGGGAGCTCTCTGGGGCCAACGTCCTGACTTTC
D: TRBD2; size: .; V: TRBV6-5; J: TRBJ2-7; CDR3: CASSYSKTSLDEQYF; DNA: TGTGCCAGCAGTTACTCGAAGACTAGCCTGGACGAGCAGTACTTC
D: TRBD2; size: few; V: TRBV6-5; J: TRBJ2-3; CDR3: CASGIAGGLTDTQYF; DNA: TGTGCCAGCGGGATAGCGGGGGGACTCACAGATACGCAGTATTTT
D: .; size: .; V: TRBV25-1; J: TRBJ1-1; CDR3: CASSEYNQDTEAFF; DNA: TGTGCCAGCAGTGAATATAACCAGGACACTGAAGCTTTCTTT
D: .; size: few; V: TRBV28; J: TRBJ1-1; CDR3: CASSSTAWNTEAFF; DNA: TGTGCCAGCAGTTCCACAGCCTGGAACACTGAAGCTTTCTTT
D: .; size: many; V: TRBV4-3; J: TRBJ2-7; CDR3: CASSTRGDGYEQYF; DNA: TGCGCCAGCAGTACCCGAGGGGACGGCTACGAGCAGTACTTC
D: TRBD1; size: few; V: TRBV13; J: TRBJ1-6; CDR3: CASSLGQGRIRDSPLHF; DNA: TGTGCCAGCAGCTTGGGACAGGGGAGAATTCGCGATTCACCCCTCCACTTT
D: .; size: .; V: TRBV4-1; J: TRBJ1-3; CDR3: CASSPDSGWDTIYF; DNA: TGCGCCAGCAGCCCGGACTCTGGTTGGGACACCATATATTTT
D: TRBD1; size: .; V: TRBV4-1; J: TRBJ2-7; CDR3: CASSPTPGTGSHEQYF; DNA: TGCGCCAGCAGCCCCACCCCCGGGACAGGGTCCCACGAGCAGTACTTC
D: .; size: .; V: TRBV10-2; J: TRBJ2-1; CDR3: CASSDDQGSHWEQFF; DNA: TGCGCCAGCAGTGATGACCAAGGGAGCCATTGGGAGCAGTTCTTC
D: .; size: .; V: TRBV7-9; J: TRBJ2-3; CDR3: CASSPWEDTQYF; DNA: TGTGCCAGCAGCCCATGGGAAGATACGCAGTATTTT
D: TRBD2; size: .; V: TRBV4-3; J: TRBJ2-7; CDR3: CASSQGTSGGAHEQYF; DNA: TGCGCCAGCAGCCAAGGGACTAGCGGGGGGGCCCACGAGCAGTACTTC
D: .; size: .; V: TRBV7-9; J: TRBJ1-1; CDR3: CASSFVNTEAFF; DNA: TGTGCCAGCAGCTTCGTGAACACTGAAGCTTTCTTT
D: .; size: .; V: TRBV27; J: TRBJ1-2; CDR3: CASSLSRVGGYTF; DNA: TGTGCCAGCAGTTTATCCAGGGTCGGAGGCTACACCTTC
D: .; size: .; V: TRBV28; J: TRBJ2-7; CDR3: CASTLGYEQYF; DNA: TGTGCCAGCACCCTGGGGTACGAGCAGTACTTC
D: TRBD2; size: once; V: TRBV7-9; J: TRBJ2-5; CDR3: CASSSGLAGQKTQYF; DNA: TGTGCCAGCAGCTCGGGACTAGCGGGGCAGAAGACCCAGTACTTC
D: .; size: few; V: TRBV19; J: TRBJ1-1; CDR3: CASRMQGNTEAFF; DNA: TGTGCCAGTAGGATGCAGGGGAACACTGAAGCTTTCTTT
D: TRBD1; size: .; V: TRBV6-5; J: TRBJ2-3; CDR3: CASSPGTGETDTQYF; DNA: TGTGCCAGCAGTCCCGGGACAGGGGAAACAGATACGCAGTATTTT
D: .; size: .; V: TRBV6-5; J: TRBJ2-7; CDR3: CASSYSTRPYEQYF; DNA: TGTGCCAGCAGTTACTCGACAAGACCCTACGAGCAGTACTTC
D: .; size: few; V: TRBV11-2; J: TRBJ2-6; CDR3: CASSFPLSSGANVLTF; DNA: TGTGCCAGCAGCTTCCCCTTAAGCTCTGGGGCCAACGTCCTGACTTTC
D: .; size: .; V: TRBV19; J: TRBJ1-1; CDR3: CASSIGSRGNTEAFF; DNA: TGTGCCAGTAGTATAGGCAGCAGGGGAAACACTGAAGCTTTCTTT
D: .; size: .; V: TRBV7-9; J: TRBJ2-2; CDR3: CASSRAITGELFF; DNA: TGTGCCAGCAGCCGTGCTATTACCGGGGAGCTGTTTTTT
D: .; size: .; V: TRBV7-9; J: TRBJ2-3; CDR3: CASSSIRSTDTQYF; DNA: TGTGCCAGCAGCTCAATCAGGTCCACAGATACGCAGTATTTT
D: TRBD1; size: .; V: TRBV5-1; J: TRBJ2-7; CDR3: CASSQDWTGSTYEQYF; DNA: TGCGCCAGCAGCCAAGATTGGACAGGGAGTACCTACGAGCAGTACTTC
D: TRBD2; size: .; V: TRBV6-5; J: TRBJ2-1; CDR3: CASSKLAGRSNEQFF; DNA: TGTGCCAGCAGTAAACTAGCGGGGAGATCCAATGAGCAGTTCTTC
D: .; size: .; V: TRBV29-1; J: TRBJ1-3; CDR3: CSAQQGDGNTIYF; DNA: TGCAGCGCCCAACAGGGCGACGGAAACACCATATATTTT
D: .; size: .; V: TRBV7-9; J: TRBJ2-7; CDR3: CASSPKGGYEQYF; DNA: TGTGCCAGCAGCCCGAAGGGGGGTTACGAGCAGTACTTC
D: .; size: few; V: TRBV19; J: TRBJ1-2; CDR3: CASTHYWPEKNYGYTF; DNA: TGTGCCAGTACCCATTATTGGCCGGAAAAGAACTATGGCTACACCTTC
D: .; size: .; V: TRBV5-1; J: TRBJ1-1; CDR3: CASSQDNTEAFF; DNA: TGCGCCAGCAGCCAGGACAACACTGAAGCTTTCTTT
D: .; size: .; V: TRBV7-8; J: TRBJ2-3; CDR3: CASSPGKLTDTQYF; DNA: TGTGCCAGCAGCCCAGGGAAGTTAACAGATACGCAGTATTTT
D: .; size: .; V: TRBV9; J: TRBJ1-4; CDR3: CASSVDGGWGEKLFF; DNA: TGTGCCAGCAGCGTAGATGGCGGGTGGGGGGAAAAACTGTTTTTT
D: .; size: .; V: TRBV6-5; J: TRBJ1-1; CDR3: CASSYGGTEAFF; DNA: TGTGCCAGCAGTTACGGGGGAACTGAAGCTTTCTTT
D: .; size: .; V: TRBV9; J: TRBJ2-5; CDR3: CASSVGWREETQYF; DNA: TGTGCCAGCAGCGTAGGCTGGAGGGAAGAGACCCAGTACTTC
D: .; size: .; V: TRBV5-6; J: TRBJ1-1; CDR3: CASSGPAENTEAFF; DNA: TGTGCCAGCAGCGGACCGGCGGAGAACACTGAAGCTTTCTTT
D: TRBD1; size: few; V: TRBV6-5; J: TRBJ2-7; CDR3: CASSYGTGPYEQYF; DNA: TGTGCCAGCAGTTACGGGACAGGGCCCTACGAGCAGTACTTC
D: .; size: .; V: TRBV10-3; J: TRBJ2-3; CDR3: CAISESVGGDAQYF; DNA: TGTGCCATCAGTGAGTCGGTTGGTGGGGATGCGCAGTATTTT
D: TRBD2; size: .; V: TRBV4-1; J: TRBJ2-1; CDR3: CASSQGGRGNEQFF; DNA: TGCGCCAGCAGCCAGGGCGGGAGGGGGAATGAGCAGTTCTTC
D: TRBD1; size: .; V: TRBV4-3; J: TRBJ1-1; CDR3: CASSQLDRGLTEAFF; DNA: TGCGCCAGCAGCCAACTAGACAGGGGGCTCACTGAAGCTTTCTTT
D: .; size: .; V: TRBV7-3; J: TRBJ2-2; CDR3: CASSLAQGRVGELFF; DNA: TGTGCCAGCAGCTTAGCCCAGGGTCGGGTCGGGGAGCTGTTTTTT
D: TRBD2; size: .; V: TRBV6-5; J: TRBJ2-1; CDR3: CASSYFVAGAPDEQFF; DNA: TGTGCCAGCAGTTACTTTGTAGCGGGGGCCCCCGATGAGCAGTTCTTC
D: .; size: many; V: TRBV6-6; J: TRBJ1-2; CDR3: CASSPSRVGKRGYTF; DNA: TGTGCCAGCAGCCCCTCCAGGGTCGGAAAGCGTGGCTACACCTTC
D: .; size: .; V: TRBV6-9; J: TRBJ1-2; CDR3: CASSEIPPQDGYTF; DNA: TGTGCCAGCAGTGAAATCCCCCCGCAAGATGGCTACACCTTC
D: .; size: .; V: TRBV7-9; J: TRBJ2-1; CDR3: CASSALPNEQFF; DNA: TGTGCCAGCAGCGCATTACCCAATGAGCAGTTCTTC
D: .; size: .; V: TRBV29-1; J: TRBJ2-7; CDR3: CSAFDRYPFEQYF; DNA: TGCAGCGCCTTCGACCGATACCCCTTTGAGCAGTACTTC
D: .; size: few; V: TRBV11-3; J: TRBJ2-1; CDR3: CASNQGGRGDEQFF; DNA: TGTGCCAGCAACCAGGGGGGGCGAGGCGATGAGCAGTTCTTC
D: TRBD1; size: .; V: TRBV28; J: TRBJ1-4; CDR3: CASSPGTENEKLFF; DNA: TGTGCCAGCAGTCCCGGGACAGAAAATGAAAAACTGTTTTTT
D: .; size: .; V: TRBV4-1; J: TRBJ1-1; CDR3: CASSQEGFTEAFF; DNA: TGCGCCAGCAGCCAAGAAGGGTTTACTGAAGCTTTCTTT